Sequencing of this TCR beta chain was carried out in a study of cytomegalovirus exposure and HLA in healthy donors. General study points: Only CMV serostatus was available as immune exposure information. Cytomegalovirus status was reportedly diagnosed by the classifier with high sensitivity and specificity. There were reportedly fewer N-insertions in an Asian-associated ancestry cluster than the approximately 670-donor mean, in a later analysis.

The study ran its PCR with 60 Vbeta and 13 Jbeta primers. The table came from immunoSEQ multiplex PCR; TCRdb's copy has only in-frame clones and leaves some out. This table holds under 200,000 clones, around 75% found once. The V end lost 0 bases, the J end lost 7 bases, and 9 bases lay between the germline ends. Germline lookup yields CDR1 LGHNA and CDR2 YNFKEQ. The CDR3 is 13 amino acids. On this clone: What it recognizes is unknown.

The sequenced material came from PBMCs. The rearrangement joins TRBV4-2 to TRBJ1-1; maybe TRBD1 (5 bases). The sequence came from a woman aged 25-40 years in good health and CMV-seronegative. The CDR3 bases are TGTGCCAGCAGCCAAGATCGAGGACATGAAGCTTTCTTT. This translates into CASSQDRGHEAFF.